This T cell receptor (beta chain) was observed in a study of tumor-infiltrating lymphocytes in oesophageal squamous cell carcinoma. Via MiXCR, TCRdb re-called the PCR reads, giving one row per CDR3 protein. The data hold fewer than 15,000 distinct CDR3 sequences, with around 53% observed a single time. V shed 4 bases, J shed 15 bases, and the junction held 8 bases outside the gene matches. The germline CDR1 and CDR2 sequences are MNHNS and SASEGT. This CDR3 has 12 amino acids. The sequence came from a female donor with esophageal squamous cell carcinoma. The sample was blood. This chain joins TRBV6-1 and TRBJ2-3, with 9 positions matching TRBD1. CDR3 loop: CASSASRDRVYF. CDR3 nucleotide sequence: TGTGCCAGCAGTGCTAGCCGGGACAGGGTTTATTTT.